Each of the 20 T cell receptor beta chains below was sequenced from the same sample in a study of graft-versus-host responses after intestinal transplantation. Sequenced by immunoSEQ multiplex PCR; TCRdb stores in-frame clones only, minus some. The profile shows about 97,000 clones, approximately 90% of them singletons. The specimen was PBMCs, collected just under 460 days after intestinal transplant. These receptors came from a human patient who received an intestinal transplant, so some T cells may come from the graft donor.

This chain joins TRBV6-5 and TRBJ2-7; D is possibly TRBD2 (7 bases). CDR3 size: 16 residues. Germline-derived CDR1 and CDR2 are MNHEY and SVGAGI. Deletions cut 0 bases from V and 0 bases from J, with 12 bases between. The chain's CDR3 is CASSYSGGGHSYEQYF. In DNA, the CDR3 is TGTGCCAGCAGTTACTCGGGCGGGGGCCACTCCTACGAGCAGTACTTC.

The chain couples TRBV9 to TRBJ1-1; D possibly corresponds to TRBD1 (5 bases). CDR3 length equals 16 residues. The V gene lost 1 base and the J gene lost 1 base, with 14 bases spanning the gap. Germline CDR1 is SGDLS and CDR2 is YYNGEE. The CDR3 loop is CASSVWPNGGNTEAFF. In DNA, the CDR3 is TGTGCCAGCAGCGTATGGCCAAATGGGGGGAACACTGAAGCTTTCTTT.

A single count supports this clone. The chain combines TRBV11-2 with TRBJ2-3; a weak D match, TRBD2 (6 bases). With 1 base removed from V and 0 bases from J, the gap between germline ends came to 11 bases. CDR3 length: 16 residues. Per the germline V gene, CDR1 is SGHAT and CDR2 is FQNNGV. The chain's CDR3 is CASSLGGAGSTDTQYF. In DNA, the CDR3 is TGTGCCAGCAGCTTAGGCGGGGCGGGGAGCACAGATACGCAGTATTTT. Filled out from reference TRBV11-2 and TRBJ2-3, the complete variable domain reads EAGVAQSPRYKIIEKRQSVAFWCNPISGHATLYWYQQILGQGPKLLIQFQNNGVVDDSQLPKDRFSAERLKGVDSTLKIQPAKLEDSAVYLCASSLGGAGSTDTQYFGPGTRLTVL.

The genes are TRBV5-1 and TRBJ2-7; TRBD1 might be the D (6 bases). CDR1 and CDR2 from the germline V gene are SGHRS and YFSETQ. The CDR3 length is 12 residues. V was clipped by 7 bases and J by 6 bases, with 14 bases between them. DNA of the CDR3: TGCGCCAGCTCATCTCAGGGGCCCGAGCAGTACTTC. Residues: CASSSQGPEQYF.

Notes on this clone: Relative to the germline gene, one junction end is altered; a read error may explain this. The chain is built from TRBV6-6 and TRBJ1-4; D may be TRBD1 (5 bases). The CDR3 sequence is 16 residues long. Germline V gives CDR1 MNHNY, CDR2 SVGAGI (reference sequence). The CDR3 protein is CASSYAYGASNEKVFF. As DNA, the CDR3 is TGTGCCAGCAGTTATGCTTATGGGGCCTCTAATGAAAAAGTGTTTTTT.

This clone is a singleton in its sample. V usage is TRBV5-6 and J usage is TRBJ1-5; D unclear. The germline V and J ends were trimmed by 4 bases and 9 bases, with 17 bases remaining between them. This CDR3 region has 14 residues. Germline V gives CDR1 SGHDT, CDR2 YYEEEE. For the CDR3, the DNA is TGTGCCAGCAGCCCCGCGGGCGGGGAGTGGCCCCAGCATTTT. Protein: CASSPAGGEWPQHF.

This rearrangement joins TRBV6-1 to TRBJ2-1, with D hard to call. CDR3 length equals 12 residues. Trimming took 1 base from V and 4 from J, leaving 2 bases between them. The germline V gene has CDR1 MNHNS and CDR2 SASEGT. CDR3 amino acids: CASSEGYNEQFF. CDR3 DNA: TGTGCCAGCAGTGAAGGGTACAATGAGCAGTTCTTC.

On this clone itself: The junction shows a germline mismatch at one end, possibly a read error. The sample holds other DNA sequences that translate to the same CDR3. The rearrangement joins TRBV6-5 to TRBJ1-2; tentative D call: TRBD1 (5 bases). The germline CDR1 and CDR2 sequences are MNHEY and SVGAGI. The CDR3 covers 14 residues. CDR3 sequence: CASSERQQHYGYTF. The CDR3 region has the DNA TGCGCCAGCAGTGAACGACAGCAGCACTATGGCTACACCTTC.

The CDR3 region is CASSVGGDYGYTF. Written as DNA, the CDR3 is TGTGCCAGCAGTGTAGGGGGGGACTATGGCTACACCTTC. This rearrangement joins TRBV6-1 to TRBJ1-2; possible D gene TRBD1, 6 bases. The CDR3 consists of 13 residues. Trimming shortened V by 4 bases and J by 3 bases, and 9 bases separated the two germline ends. CDR1 MNHNS and CDR2 SASEGT come from the germline V gene.

This clone was counted once. This rearrangement joins TRBV7-9 to TRBJ1-1, with D possibly TRBD1 on 6 matching bases. Trimming left V 4 bases short and J 2 bases short, with 17 bases between. Germline V lookup: CDR1 SEHNR, CDR2 FQNEAQ (reference sequence). The length of the CDR3 is 16 residues. The CDR3 region is CASSSLTGYSNTEAFF. In nucleotides, the CDR3 is TGTGCCAGCAGCTCACTAACAGGGTATTCTAACACTGAAGCTTTCTTT.

The rearrangement joins TRBV7-9 to TRBJ1-5; D is ambiguous. Trimming took off 5 bases at V and 5 bases at J, with 13 bases between the two ends. This CDR3 has 14 residues. Germline lookup yields CDR1 SEHNR and CDR2 FQNEAQ (reference sequence). The CDR3 nucleotides are TGTGCCAGCAGCCCCGGACGGCCAGATCAGCCCCAGCATTTT. It specifies CASSPGRPDQPQHF.

V and J are TRBV7-3 and TRBJ2-5; no definite D call. Per the germline V gene, CDR1 is SGHTA and CDR2 is FQGTGA. V was trimmed by 0 bases and J by 3 bases, leaving 5 bases between them. There are 13 residues in the CDR3. The CDR3 protein is CASSLTRKETQYF. The CDR3 bases are TGTGCCAGCAGCTTAACACGTAAAGAGACCCAGTACTTC. Together with reference TRBV7-3 and TRBJ2-5, the CDR3 gives the full variable domain: GAGVSQTPSNKVTEKGKYVELRCDPISGHTALYWYRQSLGQGPEFLIYFQGTGAADDSGLPNDRFFAVRPEGSVSTLKIQRTERGDSAVYLCASSLTRKETQYFGPGTRLLVL.

This clone was found a few times. J is TRBJ1-1 and V is TRBV4-1; D gene uncertain. The CDR3 is made up of 12 amino acids. Germline lookup yields CDR1 MGHRA and CDR2 YSYEKL. Trimming cost V 0 bases and J 5 bases, with 4 bases left between them. The CDR3 spells CASSQDGTEAFF. CDR3 DNA: TGCGCCAGCAGCCAAGATGGGACTGAAGCTTTCTTT.

The gene calls are TRBV6-4 and TRBJ2-3; TRBD2 matches 7 bases. The trim removed 0 bases at V and 2 bases at J, leaving 2 bases unmatched. The germline V gene has CDR1 MRHNA and CDR2 SNTAGT. CDR3 length: 15 amino acids. The DNA for the CDR3 is TGTGCCAGCAGTGACTCGAGCGGGAACACAGATACGCAGTATTTT. Translated, it gives CASSDSSGNTDTQYF.

The chain combines TRBV4-1 with TRBJ2-7; D is uncertain. V shed 0 bases and J shed 3 bases, with 15 bases lying between them. The CDR3 has 16 residues. CDR1 and CDR2 (germline): MGHRA, YSYEKL. CDR3 loop: CASSQEVDPRGYEQYF. DNA of the CDR3: TGCGCCAGCAGCCAAGAGGTCGACCCCCGTGGCTACGAGCAGTACTTC.

This rearrangement joins TRBV5-6 to TRBJ2-7; 11 nucleotides match TRBD1. V trimming: 4 bases; J trimming: 6 bases; junction bases outside the gene matches: 9. Germline CDR1 reads SGHDT; CDR2 reads YYEEEE. The CDR3 has 15 amino acids. The chain's CDR3 is CASSVPRTGGSEQYF. CDR3 sequence (DNA): TGTGCCAGCAGCGTACCGCGGACAGGGGGCTCCGAGCAGTACTTC.

V and J are TRBV6-5 and TRBJ2-7; TRBD2 matches at 8 bases. Germline V gene sequence: CDR1 MNHEY, CDR2 SVGAGI. The CDR3 runs to 15 residues. Unmatched junction bases numbered 7, after V lost 5 bases and J lost 1 base. The CDR3 spells CASSRRGLESYEQYF. The CDR3 coding sequence is TGTGCCAGCAGTCGGCGGGGACTAGAGTCCTACGAGCAGTACTTC.

The rearrangement uses TRBV6-1 and TRBJ1-3; D is possibly TRBD1 (5 bases). V was trimmed by 7 bases and J by 3 bases, leaving 13 bases between them. The CDR3 has 14 residues. CDR1 is MNHNS, CDR2 SASEGT, per germline. The CDR3 nucleotides are TGTGCCAGCAATCAACAGGAGAGTGGAAACACCATATATTTT. This encodes CASNQQESGNTIYF.

The rearrangement uses TRBV7-6 and TRBJ2-1; 8 bases map to TRBD1. The CDR3 consists of 14 residues. V lost 7 bases, J lost 8 bases, and 10 bases stayed unmatched. Germline CDR1 reads SGHVS; CDR2 reads FNYEAQ. The CDR3: CASTRWQGADEQFF. The CDR3 region has the DNA TGTGCCAGCACCCGGTGGCAGGGGGCCGATGAGCAGTTCTTC.

The chain is built from TRBV7-2 and TRBJ2-7; tentatively, D is TRBD1 (5 bases). The CDR3 loop spans 14 amino acids. CDR1 and CDR2 (germline): SGHTA, FQGNSA. V was trimmed by 0 bases and J by 7 bases, leaving 13 bases between them. The CDR3 sequence: CASSLAGRVGEQYF. The CDR3 region has the DNA TGTGCCAGCAGCTTAGCCGGCAGGGTAGGGGAGCAGTACTTC. The full variable domain, its missing parts supplied by reference TRBV7-2 and TRBJ2-7, is GAGVSQSPSNKVTEKGKDVELRCDPISGHTALYWYRQSLGQGLEFLIYFQGNSAPDKSGLPSDRFSAERTGGSVSTLTIQRTQQEDSAVYLCASSLAGRVGEQYFGPGTRLTVT.